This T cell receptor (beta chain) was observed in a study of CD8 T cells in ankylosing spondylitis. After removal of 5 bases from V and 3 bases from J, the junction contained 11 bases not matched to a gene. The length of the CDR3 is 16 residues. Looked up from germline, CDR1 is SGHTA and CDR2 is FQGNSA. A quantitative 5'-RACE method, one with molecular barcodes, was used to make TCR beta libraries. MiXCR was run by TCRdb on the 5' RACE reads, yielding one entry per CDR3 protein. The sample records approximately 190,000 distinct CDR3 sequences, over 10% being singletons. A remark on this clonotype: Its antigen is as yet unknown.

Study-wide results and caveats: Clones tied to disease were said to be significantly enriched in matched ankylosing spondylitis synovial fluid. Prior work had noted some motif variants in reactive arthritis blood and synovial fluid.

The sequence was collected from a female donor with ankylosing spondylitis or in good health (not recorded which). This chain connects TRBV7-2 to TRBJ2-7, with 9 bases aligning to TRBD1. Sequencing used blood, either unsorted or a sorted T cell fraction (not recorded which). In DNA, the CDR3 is TGTGCCAGCAGCCCAGGGGGTGGGACAGGGAGCTACGAGCAGTACTTC. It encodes CASSPGGGTGSYEQYF. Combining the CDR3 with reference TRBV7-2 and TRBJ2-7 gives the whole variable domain GAGVSQSPSNKVTEKGKDVELRCDPISGHTALYWYRQSLGQGLEFLIYFQGNSAPDKSGLPSDRFSAERTGGSVSTLTIQRTQQEDSAVYLCASSPGGGTGSYEQYFGPGTRLTVT.